The 30 T cell receptor beta chains presented below share a single source sample, sequenced in a study of blood T cell repertoires in COVID-19. Libraries were prepared by immunoSEQ multiplex PCR; TCRdb keeps only in-frame clonotypes and omits some of them. The sample lists around 280,000 clones, roughly 87% seen once, with 6% to 7% in the top ten. The sequenced sample consisted of PBMCs or T cells enriched from blood (not recorded which). These receptors came from a woman between 35 and 50 years old who had recovered from COVID-19.

CDR3 sequence (DNA): TGCGCCAGCAGCCACGACAGGCATGGCTACACCTTC. Translation gives CASSHDRHGYTF. V usage is TRBV5-1 and J usage is TRBJ1-2, with a possible D match to TRBD1 (6 bases). The CDR3 runs 12 residues. The V and J ends lost 4 bases and 6 bases respectively, with 10 bases between them. The V gene's germline CDR1 is SGHRS and CDR2 YFSETQ. Together with reference TRBV5-1 and TRBJ1-2, the CDR3 gives the full variable domain: KAGVTQTPRYLIKTRGQQVTLSCSPISGHRSVSWYQQTPGQGLQFLFEYFSETQRNKGNFPGRFSGRQFSNSRSEMNVSTLELGDSALYLCASSHDRHGYTFGSGTRLTVV.

This clone has more than one count but fewer than ten. The chain is built from TRBV3-1 (or the pseudogene TRBV3-2) and TRBJ1-2, with TRBD1 matching 8 bases. V lost 0 bases to trimming and J lost 5 bases; unmatched junction nucleotides: 5. The CDR3 covers 15 residues. CDR1 and CDR2 (germline): LGHDT, YNNKEL (reference sequence). The CDR3 reads CASSQDFNRGYGYTF. The CDR3 bases are TGTGCCAGCAGCCAAGATTTTAACAGGGGGTATGGCTACACCTTC.

The rearrangement uses TRBV28 and TRBJ1-3; D call uncertain. This CDR3 is built from 12 residues. Germline V CDR1 and CDR2: MDHEN, SYDVKM. The V end lost 3 bases, the J end lost 7 bases, and 7 bases lay between the germline ends. The CDR3 nucleotides are TGTGCCAGCAGTTTGCGAGCCAACACCATATATTTT. This gives the protein CASSLRANTIYF.

This clone was counted a few times. The rearrangement joins TRBV20-1 to TRBJ1-5; TRBD1 matches at 7 bases. The germline V gene encodes CDR1 DFQATT and CDR2 SNEGSKA (reference sequence). CDR3 length: 17 residues. V lost 3 bases to trimming and J lost 1 base; unmatched junction nucleotides: 12. The CDR3 region has the DNA TGCAGTGCTAGTCAAGACAGGGTGAAAGGGAGCAATCAGCCCCAGCATTTT. Residues: CSASQDRVKGSNQPQHF.

The gene calls are TRBV5-1 and TRBJ1-4, with TRBD1 identical over 7 bases. CDR1 and CDR2 from the germline V gene are SGHRS and YFSETQ. The V and J ends lost 4 bases and 8 bases, in that order; junction bases with no gene match: 8. The CDR3 runs 14 residues. CDR3 DNA: TGCGCCAGCAGCGACGACAGGGCGGGGGAAAAACTGTTTTTT. Translation gives CASSDDRAGEKLFF.

This chain connects TRBV6-1 to TRBJ2-7; 9 bases align to TRBD1. The CDR3 sequence is 15 residues long. Germline values: CDR1 MNHNS, CDR2 SASEGT. Trimming at V came to 0 bases and at J to 4 bases, leaving 4 bases not matched to a gene. The CDR3 loop reads CASSEAGTGLYEQYF. The CDR3 nucleotides read TGTGCCAGCAGTGAAGCAGGGACAGGGTTGTACGAGCAGTACTTC.

The rearrangement joins TRBV11-2 to TRBJ2-1; TRBD1 is a possible D gene (5 bases). The length of the CDR3 is 16 residues. Germline CDR1 SGHAT, CDR2 FQNNGV. V was pared by 4 bases and J by 0 bases, with 13 bases between. The CDR3 is CASSSNRSPSYNEQFF. The CDR3 DNA is TGTGCCAGCAGCTCCAACAGGTCCCCCTCCTACAATGAGCAGTTCTTC.

The chain employs TRBV28 and TRBJ2-7; TRBD2 is a possible D gene (5 bases). The CDR3 is made up of 14 amino acids. Trimming pared 7 bases from V and 5 bases from J, leaving 18 bases between. Germline V gene lookup returns CDR1 MDHEN and CDR2 SYDVKM. CDR3 nucleotide sequence: TGTGCCAGCACCCAGGCGAGGGTGGGGAACGAGCAGTACTTC. The encoded protein is CASTQARVGNEQYF. Full variable domain (outside the CDR3, taken from reference TRBV28 and TRBJ2-7): DVKVTQSSRYLVKRTGEKVFLECVQDMDHENMFWYRQDPGLGLRLIYFSYDVKMKEKGDIPEGYSVSREKKERFSLILESASTNQTSMYLCASTQARVGNEQYFGPGTRLTVT.

The J gene is TRBJ2-1, the V gene TRBV19, with D possibly TRBD1 on 5 matching bases. Trimming shortened V by 9 bases and J by 1 base, and 10 bases separated the two germline ends. Germline loops: CDR1 LNHDA, CDR2 SQIVND (reference sequence). CDR3 size: 13 residues. For the CDR3, the DNA is TGTGCCAGCGGACACAGATCCTACAATGAGCAGTTCTTC. Amino acid sequence: CASGHRSYNEQFF.

The CDR3 loop reads CASSEGLAGGPAGELFF. CDR3 nucleotide sequence: TGTGCCAGCAGCGAGGGACTAGCGGGAGGGCCCGCCGGGGAGCTGTTTTTT. The rearrangement joins TRBV9 to TRBJ2-2; 16 bases align to TRBD2. Germline V gives CDR1 SGDLS, CDR2 YYNGEE. Trimming took 3 bases from V and 6 from J; bases not matched to a gene: 5. The CDR3 spans 17 residues.

V gene TRBV5-1 combines with J gene TRBJ2-2, with 9 bases identical to TRBD1. The CDR3 loop spans 16 amino acids. J lost 7 bases, V lost 0 bases, and 7 bases had no gene match. Germline loops: CDR1 SGHRS, CDR2 YFSETQ. The DNA of the CDR3 is TGCGCCAGCAGCTTGGGGGACAGGGCGGATGACGGGGAGCTGTTTTTT. This sequence encodes CASSLGDRADDGELFF.

This rearrangement joins TRBV28 to TRBJ2-1; TRBD1 aligns across 8 bases. This CDR3 spans 13 amino acids. Germline V gene data show CDR1 as MDHEN and CDR2 as SYDVKM. J gave up 12 bases and V 3 bases, and 7 bases lay outside the gene matches. CDR3: CASSLTGAGGQFF. The CDR3 nucleotides are TGTGCCAGCAGTTTGACAGGGGCAGGGGGGCAGTTCTTC.

This clone was seen only once. In DNA, the CDR3 is TGTGCCAGCAGCTTATCGGCAGACAGATACGAGCAGTACTTC. This gives the protein CASSLSADRYEQYF. This rearrangement joins TRBV7-8 to TRBJ2-7; the D gene is possibly TRBD1 (5 bases). Trimming stripped 2 bases from V and 4 bases from J, with 12 bases between. This CDR3 is built from 14 residues. The V gene's germline CDR1 is SGHVS and CDR2 FQNEAQ.

As for this clone: The junction departs from germline at one end; a sequencing error may be responsible. The chain uses TRBV7-7 and TRBJ2-3; D possibly corresponds to TRBD2 (6 bases). This CDR3 is built from 14 residues. CDR1 SSHAT and CDR2 FNYEAQ come from the germline V gene (reference sequence). CDR3 nucleotide sequence: TGTGCTAGCAGCTTGGGACTTTTCACAGATACGCAGTATTTT. Protein product: CASSLGLFTDTQYF.

V gene TRBV28 combines with J gene TRBJ2-5, with 9 bases fitting TRBD2. Per the germline V gene, CDR1 is MDHEN and CDR2 is SYDVKM. CDR3 length: 16 amino acids. The V segment lost 4 bases and the J segment 5 bases; nucleotides outside the gene matches: 11. CDR3 amino acids: CASSWVAGVWGETQYF. The CDR3 DNA reads as TGTGCCAGCAGTTGGGTAGCGGGAGTTTGGGGCGAGACCCAGTACTTC. The whole variable domain, filled in from reference TRBV28 and TRBJ2-5, reads DVKVTQSSRYLVKRTGEKVFLECVQDMDHENMFWYRQDPGLGLRLIYFSYDVKMKEKGDIPEGYSVSREKKERFSLILESASTNQTSMYLCASSWVAGVWGETQYFGPGTRLLVL.

This clone was seen once. The chain links TRBV7-2 to TRBJ2-1; D gene unclear. The CDR3 extends over 13 amino acids. V lost 3 bases, J lost 6 bases, and 9 bases lay in between. Germline assignment: CDR1 SGHTA and CDR2 FQGNSA. This CDR3 is CASSFGSPNEQFF. In DNA form, the CDR3 reads TGTGCCAGCAGCTTCGGGTCCCCCAATGAGCAGTTCTTC.

For the CDR3, the DNA is TGTGCCAGCAGTTTAATGAGCTCCTACAATGAGCAGTTCTTC. This gives the protein CASSLMSSYNEQFF. The chain joins TRBV27 to TRBJ2-1; no definite D call. CDR3 length: 14 amino acids. Germline CDR1 is MNHEY and CDR2 is SMNVEV (reference sequence). Trimming pared 2 bases from V and 0 bases from J, leaving 5 bases between.

The CDR3 reads CASSLGTNNSPLHF. CDR3 sequence (DNA): TGTGCCAGCAGTTTAGGCACTAATAATTCACCCCTCCACTTT. This sequence joins TRBV28 and TRBJ1-6; no definite D call. CDR1 and CDR2 (germline): MDHEN, SYDVKM. V was pared by 2 bases and J by 5 bases, with 7 bases between. This CDR3 region has 14 residues.

The chain employs TRBV7-3 and TRBJ2-3; TRBD2 agrees at 8 bases. V lost 5 bases and J lost 1; bases outside the gene matches: 2. This CDR3 is built from 14 residues. From germline, CDR1 is SGHTA and CDR2 FQGTGA. The CDR3 coding sequence is TGTGCCAGCAGCAGCGGGAGTCGCACAGATACGCAGTATTTT. It encodes CASSSGSRTDTQYF.

The genes are TRBV19 and TRBJ1-6; D is uncertain. Trimming removed 1 base from V and 0 bases from J, with 7 bases in between. Per the germline V gene, CDR1 is LNHDA and CDR2 is SQIVND (reference sequence). This CDR3 comprises 16 residues. CDR3 sequence reads: CASSIVYSSYNSPLHF. CDR3 bases: TGTGCCAGTAGTATAGTCTACAGCTCCTATAATTCACCCCTCCACTTT.

The chain has TRBV18 and TRBJ1-5, with TRBD1 identical over 10 bases. The germline gives CDR1 KGHSH, CDR2 LQKENI. V lost 0 bases to trimming and J lost 4 bases; unmatched junction nucleotides: 6. This CDR3 region has 17 residues. CDR3 DNA: TGTGCCAGCTCACCACCGTCAGGACAGGGGGGAAATCAGCCCCAGCATTTT. Its translation: CASSPPSGQGGNQPQHF.

This rearrangement joins TRBV20-1 to TRBJ2-7; 8 bases line up with TRBD1. Looked up from germline, CDR1 is DFQATT and CDR2 is SNEGSKA (reference sequence). Losses at the gene ends were 3 bases for V and 3 bases for J; bases not matched to a gene: 4. This CDR3 has 13 residues. CDR3 amino acids: CSASETGDYEQYF. Here the CDR3 DNA reads TGCAGTGCTAGTGAGACAGGGGACTACGAGCAGTACTTC.

The chain joins TRBV6-5 to TRBJ1-3; 8 bases match TRBD1. CDR3 length: 15 residues. In germline, CDR1 is MNHEY, CDR2 SVGAGI. V dropped 4 bases and J dropped 4; count of bases not matched to a gene: 6. The CDR3 spells CASSSGQGHGNTIYF. The CDR3 DNA reads TGTGCCAGCAGTTCAGGACAGGGTCACGGAAACACCATATATTTT.

This clone appeared a single time. The V call is TRBV12-5, the J call TRBJ1-1; D is ambiguous. The germline CDR1 and CDR2 sequences are LGHNT and FRNRAP. Trimming stripped 1 base from V and 2 bases from J, with 11 bases between. There are 15 residues in the CDR3. The CDR3: CASGLDRGGNTEAFF. The CDR3 coding sequence is TGTGCTAGTGGTTTGGACAGAGGAGGAAACACTGAAGCTTTCTTT. Using reference TRBV12-5 and TRBJ1-1 for the parts outside the CDR3, the full variable domain is DARVTQTPRHKVTEMGQEVTMRCQPILGHNTVFWYRQTMMQGLELLAYFRNRAPLDDSGMPKDRFSAEMPDATLATLKIQPSEPRDSAVYFCASGLDRGGNTEAFFGQGTRLTVV.

In this sample, this clone turned up a few times. The chain joins TRBV29-1 to TRBJ2-7; D possibly corresponds to TRBD2 (6 bases). This CDR3 is 13 amino acids long. In germline, CDR1 is SQVTM, CDR2 ANQGSEA. V was cut by 4 bases and J by 1 base, with 11 bases left in between. The CDR3 nucleotides are TGCAGCGTTGGTTGGAGGGGATCCTACGAGCAGTACTTC. Amino acid sequence: CSVGWRGSYEQYF.

The chain uses TRBV3-1 (or the pseudogene TRBV3-2) and TRBJ2-7, with 8 bases identical to TRBD2. Germline CDR1 is LGHDT and CDR2 is YNNKEL (reference sequence). After removal of 3 bases from V and 1 base from J, the junction contained 11 bases not matched to a gene. The length of the CDR3 is 17 residues. Here the CDR3 DNA reads TGTGCCAGCAGCCATTACGGGGGGGGAGAGACGTCCTACGAGCAGTACTTC. It specifies CASSHYGGGETSYEQYF.

The gene calls are TRBV7-9 and TRBJ2-5, with a weak D call TRBD2 (6 bases). The CDR3 has 13 residues. Germline CDR1 is SEHNR and CDR2 is FQNEAQ (reference sequence). Deletions cut 1 base from V and 4 bases from J, with 7 bases between. The DNA for the CDR3 is TGTGCCAGCAGCTTAGGACTAGGAGAGACCCAGTACTTC. Its translation is CASSLGLGETQYF. Full variable domain (rest looked up from reference TRBV7-9 and TRBJ2-5): DTGVSQNPRHKITKRGQNVTFRCDPISEHNRLYWYRQTLGQGPEFLTYFQNEAQLEKSRLLSDRFSAERPKGSFSTLEIQRTEQGDSAMYLCASSLGLGETQYFGPGTRLLVL.

This chain uses TRBV7-3 with TRBJ2-2; TRBD2 matches 14 bases. J lost 7 bases, V lost 5 bases, and 9 bases had no gene match. Germline assignment: CDR1 SGHTA and CDR2 FQGTGA. The CDR3 spans 17 residues. The CDR3 nucleotides are TGTGCCAGCAGCGATCCGGGACTAGCGGGAGTGGGCGGGGAGCTGTTTTTT. Its translation: CASSDPGLAGVGGELFF.

This chain uses TRBV18 with TRBJ2-1; 8 nucleotides match TRBD2. The CDR3 consists of 17 residues. After removal of 4 bases from V and 4 bases from J, the junction contained 12 bases not matched to a gene. Germline values: CDR1 KGHSH, CDR2 LQKENI. Here the CDR3 reads CASSRNGIAGKYNEQFF. CDR3 nucleotide sequence: TGTGCCAGCTCACGCAACGGGATAGCGGGGAAATACAATGAGCAGTTCTTC.

The chain is built from TRBV6-5 and TRBJ1-6; 7 positions match TRBD1. The J segment lost 6 bases and the V segment lost 1 base, leaving 6 bases of the junction unmatched. CDR1 is MNHEY and CDR2 is SVGAGI in the germline V gene. The CDR3 totals 16 residues. CDR3 sequence reads: CASSYLGQLSNSPLHF. For the CDR3, the DNA is TGTGCCAGCAGTTACTTGGGACAGTTATCTAATTCACCCCTCCACTTT.